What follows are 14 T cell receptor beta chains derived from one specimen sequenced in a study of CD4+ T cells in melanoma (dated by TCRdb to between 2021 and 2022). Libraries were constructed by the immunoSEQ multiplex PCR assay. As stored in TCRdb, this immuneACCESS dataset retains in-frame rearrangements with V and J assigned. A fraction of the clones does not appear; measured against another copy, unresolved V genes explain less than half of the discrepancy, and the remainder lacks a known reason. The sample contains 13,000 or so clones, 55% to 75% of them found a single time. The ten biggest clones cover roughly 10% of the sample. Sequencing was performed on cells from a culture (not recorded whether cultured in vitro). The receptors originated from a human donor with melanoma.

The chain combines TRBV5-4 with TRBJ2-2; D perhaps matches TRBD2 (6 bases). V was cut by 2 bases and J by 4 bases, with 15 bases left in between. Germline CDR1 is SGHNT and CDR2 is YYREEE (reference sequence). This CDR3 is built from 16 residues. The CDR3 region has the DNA TGTGCCAGCAGCTTAGGTATCGGGGGTGGCACCGGGGAGCTGTTTTTT. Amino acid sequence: CASSLGIGGGTGELFF.

CDR3 in DNA: TGTGCCAGCAGTGAAGCCCTTTGGGGGTCCTATGGCTACACCTTC. Its translation: CASSEALWGSYGYTF. V gene TRBV6-1 combines with J gene TRBJ1-2, with D possibly matching TRBD1 (5 bases). There are 15 residues in the CDR3. Germline V gene sequence: CDR1 MNHNS, CDR2 SASEGT. The V end was cut by 0 bases, the J end by 4 bases, with 12 bases between.

Here the CDR3 reads CASRGDMIGYTF. In DNA, the CDR3 is TGTGCCAGCAGGGGGGACATGATTGGCTACACCTTC. The chain joins TRBV6-5 to TRBJ1-2; a weak D match, TRBD1 (6 bases). The V gene's germline CDR1 is MNHEY and CDR2 SVGAGI. The CDR3 sequence is 12 residues long. The V gene lost 6 bases and the J gene lost 7 bases, with 12 bases spanning the gap.

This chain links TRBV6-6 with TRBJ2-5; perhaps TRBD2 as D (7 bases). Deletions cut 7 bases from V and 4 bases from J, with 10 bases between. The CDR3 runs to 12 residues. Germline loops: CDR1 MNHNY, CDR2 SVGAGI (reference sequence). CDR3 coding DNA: TGTGCCAGCAATGGGGGGGCAGAGACCCAGTACTTC. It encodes CASNGGAETQYF.

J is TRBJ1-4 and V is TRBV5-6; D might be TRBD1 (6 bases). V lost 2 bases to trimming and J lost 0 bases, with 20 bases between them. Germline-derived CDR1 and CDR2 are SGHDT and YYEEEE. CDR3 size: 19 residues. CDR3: CASSLYRDIGHATNEKLFF. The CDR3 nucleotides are TGTGCCAGCAGCTTATACCGGGACATTGGGCATGCAACTAATGAAAAACTGTTTTTT. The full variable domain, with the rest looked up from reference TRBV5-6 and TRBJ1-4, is DAGVTQSPTHLIKTRGQQVTLRCSPKSGHDTVSWYQQALGQGPQFIFQYYEEEERQRGNFPDRFSGHQFPNYSSELNVNALLLGDSALYLCASSLYRDIGHATNEKLFFGSGTQLSVL.

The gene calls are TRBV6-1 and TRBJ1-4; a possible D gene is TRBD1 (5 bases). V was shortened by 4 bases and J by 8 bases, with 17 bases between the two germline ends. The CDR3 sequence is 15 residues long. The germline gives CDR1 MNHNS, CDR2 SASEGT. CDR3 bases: TGTGCCAGCAGTGTTCCACACGGGGCCTGGGAAAAACTGTTTTTT. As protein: CASSVPHGAWEKLFF.

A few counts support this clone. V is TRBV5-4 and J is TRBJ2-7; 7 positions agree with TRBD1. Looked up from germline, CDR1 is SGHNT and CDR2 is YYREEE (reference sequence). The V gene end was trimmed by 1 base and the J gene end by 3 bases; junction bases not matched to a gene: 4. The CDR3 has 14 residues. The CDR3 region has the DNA TGTGCCAGCAGCTTGCAGGGGGTTGTCTACGAGCAGTACTTC. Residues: CASSLQGVVYEQYF.

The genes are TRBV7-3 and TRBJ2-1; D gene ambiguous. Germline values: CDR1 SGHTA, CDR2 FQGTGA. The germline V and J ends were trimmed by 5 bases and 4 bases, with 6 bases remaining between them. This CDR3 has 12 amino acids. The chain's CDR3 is CASSNRYNEQFF. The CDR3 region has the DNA TGTGCCAGCAGCAACCGTTACAATGAGCAGTTCTTC.

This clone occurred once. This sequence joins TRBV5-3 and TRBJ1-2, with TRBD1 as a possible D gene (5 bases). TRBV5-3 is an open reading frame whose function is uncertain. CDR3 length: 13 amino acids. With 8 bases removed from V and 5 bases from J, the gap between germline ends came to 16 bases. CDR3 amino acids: CASNLGGRYGYTF. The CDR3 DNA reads TGTGCCAGCAACCTGGGGGGTCGGTATGGCTACACCTTC.

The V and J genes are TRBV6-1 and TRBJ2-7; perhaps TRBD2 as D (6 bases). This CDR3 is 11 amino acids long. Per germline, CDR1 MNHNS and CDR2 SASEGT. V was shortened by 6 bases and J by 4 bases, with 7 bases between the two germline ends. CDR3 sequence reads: CASRGGYEQYF. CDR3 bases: TGTGCCAGCAGGGGGGGTTACGAGCAGTACTTC.

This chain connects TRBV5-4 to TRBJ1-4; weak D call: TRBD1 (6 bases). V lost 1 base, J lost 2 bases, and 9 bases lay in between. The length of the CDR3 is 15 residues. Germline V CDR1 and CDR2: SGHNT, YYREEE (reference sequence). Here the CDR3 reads CASSLNRATNEKLFF. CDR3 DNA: TGTGCCAGCAGCTTGAACAGGGCCACTAATGAAAAACTGTTTTTT.

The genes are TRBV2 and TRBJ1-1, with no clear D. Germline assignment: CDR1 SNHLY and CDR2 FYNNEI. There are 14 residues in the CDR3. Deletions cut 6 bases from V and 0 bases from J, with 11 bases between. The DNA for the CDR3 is TGTGCCAGCAGAGGGCGAGGGTTGAACACTGAAGCTTTCTTT. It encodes CASRGRGLNTEAFF.

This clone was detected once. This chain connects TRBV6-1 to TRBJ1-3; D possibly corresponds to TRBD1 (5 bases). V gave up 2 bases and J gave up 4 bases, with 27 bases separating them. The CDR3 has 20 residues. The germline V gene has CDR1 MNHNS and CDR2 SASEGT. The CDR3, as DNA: TGTGCCAGCAGTGAAATCTTAGGGTTCCGGGACCCTAAAAGAGGAAACACCATATATTTT. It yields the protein CASSEILGFRDPKRGNTIYF.

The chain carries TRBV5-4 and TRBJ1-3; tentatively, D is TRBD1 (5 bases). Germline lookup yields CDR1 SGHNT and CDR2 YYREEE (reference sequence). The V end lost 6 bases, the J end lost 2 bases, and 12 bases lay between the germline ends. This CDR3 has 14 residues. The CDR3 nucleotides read TGTGCCAGCATGCAGGGAGCCGCTGGAAACACCATATATTTT. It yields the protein CASMQGAAGNTIYF.